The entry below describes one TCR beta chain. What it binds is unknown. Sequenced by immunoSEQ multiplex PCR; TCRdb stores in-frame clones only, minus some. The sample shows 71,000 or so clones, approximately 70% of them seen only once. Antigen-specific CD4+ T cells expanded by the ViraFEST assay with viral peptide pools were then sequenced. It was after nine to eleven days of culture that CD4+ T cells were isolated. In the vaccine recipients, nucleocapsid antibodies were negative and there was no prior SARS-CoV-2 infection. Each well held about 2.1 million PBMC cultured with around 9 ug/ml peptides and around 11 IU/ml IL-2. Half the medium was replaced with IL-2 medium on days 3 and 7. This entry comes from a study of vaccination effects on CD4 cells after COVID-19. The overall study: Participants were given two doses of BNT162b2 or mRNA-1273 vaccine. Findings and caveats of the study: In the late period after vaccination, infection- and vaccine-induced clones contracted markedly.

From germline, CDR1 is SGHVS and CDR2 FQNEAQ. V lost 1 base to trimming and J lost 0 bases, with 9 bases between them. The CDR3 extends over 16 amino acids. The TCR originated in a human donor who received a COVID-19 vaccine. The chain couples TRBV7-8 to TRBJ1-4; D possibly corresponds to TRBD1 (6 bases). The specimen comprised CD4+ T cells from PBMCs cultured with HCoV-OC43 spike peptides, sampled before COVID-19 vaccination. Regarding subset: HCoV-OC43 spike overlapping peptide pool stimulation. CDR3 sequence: CASSLVRGATNEKLFF. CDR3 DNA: TGTGCCAGCAGCTTAGTCAGGGGTGCAACTAATGAAAAACTGTTTTTT.